This TCR beta chain was recorded in a study of T cells in Graves' hyperthyroidism and ophthalmopathy. The CDR3 length is 10 residues. Germline CDR1 reads MDHEN; CDR2 reads SYDVKM. V was clipped by 7 bases and J by 6 bases, with 6 bases between them. The study excluded patients with uncontrolled infection, other autoimmune disease, pregnancy or lactation. Amplified regions were TCR beta CDR3 sequences from RNA transcripts. In the first-round RT-PCR of the TCR CDR3, the HTBI primer set was used. TCRdb reprocessed the multiplex PCR reads via MiXCR and lists one record per CDR3 protein. The sample lists some 200,000 distinct CDR3 sequences; 15% to 20% were seen once. This clonotype was seen ten or more times.

Sequencing was performed on blood. The chain recombines TRBV28 with TRBJ1-2; D call uncertain. The source of this sequence is a middle-aged man with Graves' hyperthyroidism. The CDR3: CASKIDGYTF. DNA of the CDR3: TGTGCCAGCAAAATCGATGGCTACACCTTC.